This entry features one TCR beta chain sequence. This clonotype appeared many times. Its cognate antigen has yet to be identified. Nothing much larger sits one base from this clone, and base qualities are not available. The time point label on this specimen signifies: newly diagnosed GD, antithyroid drugs for less than 3 months. For both TCR sequencing and RNA sequencing, RNA was extracted from PBMCs using TRIzol. Graves' disease was diagnosed according to American Thyroid Association guidelines. Recruitment of patients was carried out at an endocrinology department in Xi'an, China. Each patient gave roughly 10 milliliters of peripheral blood, collected in an EDTA anticoagulant tube. PBMCs were isolated by Ficoll Paque Plus density gradient separation without further T cell sorting. An Agilent 2100 Bioanalyzer and agarose gel were used to check RNA quality, and a NanoDrop 2000 was used to measure RNA concentration.

The sample comes from a study of regulatory T cells in long-lasting Graves disease (dated by TCRdb to the early 2020s). Regarding the complete study: Newly diagnosed Graves' disease patients had taken antithyroid drugs for less than 3 months. A total of about 35 samples underwent TCR sequencing: approximately 13 from persistent and roughly 20 from newly diagnosed Graves' disease patients. This study used TCR sequencing and RNA sequencing of peripheral blood to compare persistent Graves' disease patients against newly diagnosed Graves' disease patients. The study was registered as a clinical trial and conducted in China.

Overall study results and their limits: Sequencing and analysis were restricted to the TCR beta chain. Patients with persistent disease shared more public clonotypes (around 2,500) than newly diagnosed patients did (approximately 990). Lower TCR Shannon entropy and fewer highly expanded clones were observed in persistent Graves' disease patients than in newly diagnosed patients, which suggested clonal expansion. The authors noted that the small sample size was a limitation that may lower accuracy. Because the primary lesion, thyroid tissue, could not be accessed, the study looked at peripheral blood alone.

Receptors were amplified or captured by multiplex PCR. The data were produced on an Illumina HiSeq 4000. To build TCR beta libraries, CDR3 regions were amplified by Arm-PCR using iRepertoire HTBI primers. Before sequencing, the PCR products went through gel purification. On the study's bioinformatics: Gene usage analysis of CDR3 amino acid clonotypes used the 62 TRBV and more than 13 TRBJ segments found across samples. COPE and FqMerger were used to merge filtered high-quality paired reads into contigs. BLAST was used to align contigs to IMGT TRBV, TRBD and TRBJ reference genes, and CDR3 was defined according to IMGT. Clonotypes above 0.1% frequency were classified as highly expanded clones. Shannon entropy served as the measure of repertoire diversity, while the Gini coefficient captured V-J evenness. Clonotypes shared by more than one individual were considered public. The raw public data were reprocessed by TCRdb itself: fastp quality trimming at Q25, MiXCR clonotype calling, in-frame beta chains only. Rows are combined by CDR3 protein, so each entry shows the most common genes and DNA. TCRdb's processing, not the study's, gives the V and J calls here. This sample is represented by approximately 440,000 distinct CDR3 sequences; 15% to 20% of them were singletons. The ten largest make up 12% of the sample.

These data are also associated with another study on T cells in Graves' hyperthyroidism and ophthalmopathy. Looking at the second paper: Stable Graves' hyperthyroidism was defined as the absence of progression to ophthalmopathy over 18 months of follow-up. Hyperthyroidism patients were newly diagnosed, with disease duration under 2 months, and aged 18 to 65 years. Exclusion was applied to patients with uncontrolled infections, other autoimmune diseases, pregnancy or lactation. Diagnoses were based on clinical symptoms, serum thyroxine and TRAb, thyroid ultrasound and orbital computed tomography. The first round of RT-PCR for the TCR CDR3 was performed with the HTBI primer set and the Qiagen OneStep RT-PCR kit. Most expanded thyroid clonotypes (frequency above 0.001) were also detected in blood, a finding suggesting that blood repertoires may reflect thyroid immune responses. A 13 V-J signature model separated ophthalmopathy from stable hyperthyroidism, with 87.88% sensitivity and about 81% specificity in cross-validation and 80%/75% in testing. During validation, the model predicted progression to ophthalmopathy a median of roughly six months ahead of onset, with 60% to 71% sensitivity and roughly 72% specificity. To identify TCR V-J signatures that set the groups apart, the researchers used a discovery cohort of more than 95 patients, made up of 40 to 45 with Graves' ophthalmopathy and 55 to 65 with stable Graves' hyperthyroidism. Whether ophthalmopathy could be predicted prospectively was tested in an independent validation cohort made up of under 20 hyperthyroidism patients plus 17 patients who later progressed to ophthalmopathy. The 75 to 100 discovery patients were randomly split 7:3 into training and test sets. In more than five Graves' hyperthyroidism patients, the study also compared T-cell repertoires from thyroid tissue with T-cell repertoires from blood. After sampling, hyperthyroidism patients received methimazole starting at 30 mg daily, and ophthalmopathy patients received high-dose intravenous methylprednisolone. A second multiplex PCR round built the libraries, followed by size selection and purification. Sequencing of the libraries was done on an Illumina HiSeq2000 using paired-end 100 bp reads. SOAPnuke was used to process the raw data, removing reads that contained adapters or uncalled bases, had a mean Phred below 15, or lacked an exact match to the constant primer or identifier. High-quality paired reads were merged with COPE v1.2.5, and unique nucleotide sequences were defined as clonotypes. Clonotypes were aligned to IMGT TRBV, TRBD and TRBJ reference segments using MiTCR v1.1. Only V-J combinations with frequency above 0.0001, covering approximately 99% of repertoires, were analysed. A TCS score was defined as the ratio of F50 (clonal expansion) to E x V (chaos), with BLOSUM62-based TCRdist applied between CDR3 peptides within each V-J. Welch's t-statistics and random forest reduced 500 to 650 V-J features to 13, which were used in a naive Bayes classifier (R e1071). Sample size was not statistically predetermined, and blinding of investigators to group allocation was not performed. The paper reports TCR Vbeta CDR3 sequencing of more than 120 peripheral blood samples: around 41 ophthalmopathy, 75 to 80 hyperthyroidism and approximately 17 progressor patients.

The receptor's source is a man aged 35-49 years with Graves disease. Donor details come from another sample of the same person, matched by shared clones. The sample consisted of peripheral blood mononuclear cells (PBMCs), taken at new diagnosis, from a patient treated with antithyroid drugs.

The CDR3 reads CASSRGGGETQYF. The DNA is TGTGCCAGCAGCCGAGGAGGGGGAGAGACCCAGTACTTC. In this chain, TRBV11-3 is recombined with TRBJ2-5; the D gene may be TRBD1 or TRBD2, since each aligns over 6 bases. Via the germline V gene, CDR1 is SGHNT and CDR2 YENEEA. Between the V and J ends, shortened by 5 bases and 4 bases respectively, the junction contains 11 bases. From its cysteine to its phenylalanine, the CDR3 spans 13 amino acids. Only the CDR3 part of the read is kept: 39 bases, read in frame from the first base. Reference TRBV11-3 and TRBJ2-5 proteins supply the regions before and after the CDR3; the full variable domain is: EAGVVQSPRYKIIEKKQPVAFWCNPISGHNTLYWYLQNLGQGPELLIRYENEEAVDDSQLPKDRFSAERLKGVDSTLKIQPAELGDSAVYLCASSRGGGETQYFGPGTRLLVL.